These 28 T cell receptor beta chains were sequenced from one sample in a study of T cells expressing NK-cell markers. TCRdb re-called the 5' RACE reads, yielding one record per CDR3 amino acid sequence without DNA. Recorded for this sample: about 380,000 distinct CDR3 sequences. The sequencing sample was made of blood T cells: a sorted CD56 or NKG2C T cell subset, CD4+ or CD8+ T cells, or bulk PBMC T cells (not recorded which). The receptor set was obtained from a man aged 18-70 years in good health.

The chain has TRBV20-1 and TRBJ2-4; absent DNA, TCRdb's TRBD2 call cannot be checked. From germline, CDR1 is DFQATT and CDR2 SNEGSKA (reference sequence). CDR3 length: 17 residues. This CDR3 is CSARLRRAGVAKNIQYF.

This chain connects TRBV7-9 to TRBJ2-2. The CDR3 covers 15 residues. Germline lookup yields CDR1 SEHNR and CDR2 FQNEAQ (reference sequence). The CDR3: CASSFIASNTGELFF.

This sequence joins TRBV14 and TRBJ2-4; the TRBD1 assignment by TCRdb is unverifiable without DNA. Germline V gene data show CDR1 as SGHDN and CDR2 as FVKESK. The CDR3 runs to 13 residues. The CDR3 loop reads CASSPTGTNIQYF.

The chain carries TRBV4-2 and TRBJ2-3; TCRdb gives TRBD2 as the D gene, but with no DNA this cannot be confirmed. This CDR3 spans 16 amino acids. Per germline, CDR1 LGHNA and CDR2 YNFKEQ. The CDR3 sequence: CASSQDGLAPGDTQYF.

The rearrangement uses TRBV6-6 and TRBJ2-4. The length of the CDR3 is 12 residues. The germline CDR1 and CDR2 sequences are MNHNY and SVGAGI (reference sequence). Here the CDR3 reads CASTGDRNIQYF.

The chain uses TRBV20-1 and TRBJ2-3; the D gene TCRdb calls, TRBD2, cannot be checked with no DNA. This CDR3 comprises 14 residues. Per the germline V gene, CDR1 is DFQATT and CDR2 is SNEGSKA (reference sequence). CDR3: CSARRGGSTDTQYF.

The CDR3 sequence: CSVARGDGAFF. The chain carries TRBV29-1 and TRBJ1-1; the TCRdb D gene call, TRBD1, has no DNA to confirm it. The CDR3 totals 11 residues. The germline CDR1 and CDR2 sequences are SQVTM and ANQGSEA.

The J gene is TRBJ1-3, the V gene TRBV27. Germline CDR1 and CDR2: MNHEY and SMNVEV (reference sequence). CDR3 size: 14 residues. Here the CDR3 reads CASSSDRRPDTIYF.

This CDR3 reads CASSLSVGTGTAYEQYF. The chain is built from TRBV27 and TRBJ2-7; TCRdb selects TRBD1, and the lack of DNA leaves this call unchecked. This CDR3 spans 17 amino acids. From germline, CDR1 is MNHEY and CDR2 SMNVEV (reference sequence).

The chain combines TRBV20-1 with TRBJ1-1; the D gene TCRdb calls, TRBD1, cannot be checked with no DNA. From germline, CDR1 is DFQATT and CDR2 SNEGSKA (reference sequence). The CDR3 sequence is 14 residues long. Here the CDR3 reads CSARWDRANTEAFF.

This chain uses TRBV7-8 with TRBJ2-3. CDR1 and CDR2 (germline): SGHVS, FQNEAQ. The CDR3 is 15 amino acids. This CDR3 reads CASSVSGSSTDTQYF.

The chain employs TRBV5-1 and TRBJ1-5. The germline V gene has CDR1 SGHRS and CDR2 YFSETQ. The CDR3 spans 14 residues. The CDR3 reads CASSPAGRDQPQHF.

V is TRBV20-1 and J is TRBJ1-1; with no DNA, the TCRdb D assignment of TRBD1 cannot be verified. This CDR3 is built from 16 residues. Germline lookup yields CDR1 DFQATT and CDR2 SNEGSKA (reference sequence). CDR3 protein: CSARVRDRFWNTEAFF.

V gene TRBV5-5 combines with J gene TRBJ2-7. Germline V gives CDR1 SGHKS, CDR2 YYEKEE (reference sequence). This CDR3 region has 11 residues. The CDR3 loop reads CASSLDVEQYF.

The J gene is TRBJ2-7, the V gene TRBV7-2; absent DNA, TCRdb's TRBD2 call cannot be checked. From germline, CDR1 is SGHTA and CDR2 FQGNSA. This CDR3 comprises 16 residues. CDR3 in amino acids: CASSLSPRGGSYEQYF.

The chain has TRBV4-2 and TRBJ2-3; TCRdb picks TRBD2, but there is no DNA to check that call. The CDR3 totals 17 residues. Germline CDR1 LGHNA, CDR2 YNFKEQ. CDR3 loop: CASSQELTSGGADTQYF.

The chain has TRBV19 and TRBJ2-1; TCRdb proposes TRBD1, but this gene call is untestable without DNA. The CDR3 runs to 14 residues. Germline lookup yields CDR1 LNHDA and CDR2 SQIVND (reference sequence). The CDR3: CASTLGVSYNEQFF. The full variable domain, completed using reference TRBV19 and TRBJ2-1, is DGGITQSPKYLFRKEGQNVTLSCEQNLNHDAMYWYRQDPGQGLRLIYYSQIVNDFQKGDIAEGYSVSREKKESFPLTVTSAQKNPTAFYLCASTLGVSYNEQFFGPGTRLTVL.

This rearrangement joins TRBV5-1 to TRBJ1-4; the TCRdb D gene call, TRBD1, has no DNA to confirm it. Per germline, CDR1 SGHRS and CDR2 YFSETQ. The CDR3 covers 13 residues. CDR3 region: CASSLERPRELFF.

This rearrangement joins TRBV24-1 to TRBJ2-5. Germline lookup yields CDR1 KGHDR and CDR2 SFDVKD. This CDR3 is built from 13 residues. The CDR3 region is CATSDSVLETQYF.

The chain has TRBV7-6 and TRBJ1-2; TCRdb reports TRBD1, a call that lacks DNA to check it against. CDR3 length equals 15 residues. Germline CDR1 and CDR2: SGHVS and FNYEAQ. CDR3 loop: CASSMGQGGNYGYTF.

The V gene is TRBV20-1, the J gene TRBJ1-4; the D call of TRBD1 rests on TCRdb alone, since no DNA is present to check it. The CDR3 spans 13 residues. Germline CDR1 and CDR2: DFQATT and SNEGSKA (reference sequence). The CDR3 here is CSAMGQLGEKLFF.

The rearrangement links TRBV20-1 to TRBJ2-5; the TRBD1 assignment by TCRdb is unverifiable without DNA. This CDR3 spans 16 amino acids. Germline V CDR1 and CDR2: DFQATT, SNEGSKA (reference sequence). The CDR3 is CSARDKSGPGRGTQYF.

The chain employs TRBV12-3 or TRBV12-4 and TRBJ1-2; TCRdb selects TRBD1, and the lack of DNA leaves this call unchecked. The CDR3 is 14 residues long. CDR3 residues: CASSPTGTENGYTF.

The chain combines TRBV5-1 with TRBJ2-2; the D gene TCRdb calls, TRBD2, cannot be checked with no DNA. Germline CDR1 SGHRS, CDR2 YFSETQ. The CDR3 has 14 amino acids. CDR3 sequence reads: CASSTGLTTGELFF.

V and J are TRBV3-1 and TRBJ2-7; TCRdb returns TRBD2, unconfirmable since there is no DNA. CDR3 size: 16 residues. Germline CDR1 is LGHDT and CDR2 is YNNKEL (reference sequence). CDR3 amino acids: CASSQWTSGVGDEQYF.

This chain connects TRBV5-1 to TRBJ1-1. The CDR3 sequence is 15 residues long. Germline-derived CDR1 and CDR2 are SGHRS and YFSETQ. The CDR3 sequence is CASSLEGPADSEAFF. The whole variable domain, remainder taken from reference TRBV5-1 and TRBJ1-1, is KAGVTQTPRYLIKTRGQQVTLSCSPISGHRSVSWYQQTPGQGLQFLFEYFSETQRNKGNFPGRFSGRQFSNSRSEMNVSTLELGDSALYLCASSLEGPADSEAFFGQGTRLTVV.

The chain has TRBV11-2 and TRBJ2-7; TCRdb returns TRBD2, unconfirmable since there is no DNA. The CDR3 runs to 19 residues. Germline V lookup: CDR1 SGHAT, CDR2 FQNNGV. CDR3 region: CASSPLGVAGGRSSYEQYF.

CDR3 sequence reads: CASSQSLGRTNTEAFF. The chain recombines TRBV12-3 or TRBV12-4 with TRBJ1-1; the TRBD1 assignment by TCRdb is unverifiable without DNA. This CDR3 spans 16 amino acids.